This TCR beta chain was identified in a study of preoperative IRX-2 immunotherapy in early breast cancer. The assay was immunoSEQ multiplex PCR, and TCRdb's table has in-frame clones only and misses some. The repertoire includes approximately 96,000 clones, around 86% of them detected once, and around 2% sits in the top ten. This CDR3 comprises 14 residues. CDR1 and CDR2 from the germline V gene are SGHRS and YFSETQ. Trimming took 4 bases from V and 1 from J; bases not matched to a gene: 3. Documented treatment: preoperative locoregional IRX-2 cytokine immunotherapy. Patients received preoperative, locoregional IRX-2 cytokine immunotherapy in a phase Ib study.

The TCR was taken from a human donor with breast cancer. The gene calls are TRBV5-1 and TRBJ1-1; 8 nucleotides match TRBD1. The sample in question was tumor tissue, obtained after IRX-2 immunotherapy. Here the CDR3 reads CASSLTGANTEAFF. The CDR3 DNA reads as TGCGCCAGCAGCCTGACAGGGGCGAACACTGAAGCTTTCTTT.